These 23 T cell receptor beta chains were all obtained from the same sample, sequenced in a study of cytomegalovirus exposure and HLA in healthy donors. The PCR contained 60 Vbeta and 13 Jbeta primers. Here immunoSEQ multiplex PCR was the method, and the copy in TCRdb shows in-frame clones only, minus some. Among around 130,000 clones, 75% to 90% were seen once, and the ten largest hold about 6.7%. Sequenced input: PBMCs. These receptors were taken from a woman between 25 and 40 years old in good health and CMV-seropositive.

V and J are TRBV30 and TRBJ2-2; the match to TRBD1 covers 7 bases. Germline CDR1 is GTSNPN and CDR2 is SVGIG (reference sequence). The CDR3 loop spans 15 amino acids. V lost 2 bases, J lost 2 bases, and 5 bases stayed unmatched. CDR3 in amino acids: CAWSPGQPNTGELFF. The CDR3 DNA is TGTGCCTGGAGTCCGGGACAGCCCAACACCGGGGAGCTGTTTTTT.

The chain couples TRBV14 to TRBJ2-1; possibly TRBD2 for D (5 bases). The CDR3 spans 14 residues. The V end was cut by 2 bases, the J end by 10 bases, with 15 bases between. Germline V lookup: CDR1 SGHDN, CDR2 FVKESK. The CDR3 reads CASSQSLNSGEQFF. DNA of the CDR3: TGTGCCAGCAGCCAATCTCTCAACAGCGGCGAGCAGTTCTTC. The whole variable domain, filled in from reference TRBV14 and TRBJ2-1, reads EAGVTQFPSHSVIEKGQTVTLRCDPISGHDNLYWYRRVMGKEIKFLLHFVKESKQDESGMPNNRFLAERTGGTYSTLKVQPAELEDSGVYFCASSQSLNSGEQFFGPGTRLTVL.

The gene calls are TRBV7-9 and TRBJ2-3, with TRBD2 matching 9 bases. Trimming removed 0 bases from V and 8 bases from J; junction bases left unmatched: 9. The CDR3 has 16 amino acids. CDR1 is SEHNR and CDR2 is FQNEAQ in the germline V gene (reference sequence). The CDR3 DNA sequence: TGTGCCAGCAGCTTAGCTAGCGGGGGACGATTCGGTACGCAGTATTTT. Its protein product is CASSLASGGRFGTQYF.

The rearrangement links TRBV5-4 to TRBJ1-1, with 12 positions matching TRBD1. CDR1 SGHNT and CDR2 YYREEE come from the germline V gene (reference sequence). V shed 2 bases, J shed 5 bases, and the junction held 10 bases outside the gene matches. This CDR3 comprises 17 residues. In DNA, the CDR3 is TGTGCCAGCAGCTTAGGGACAGGGGGCCCTATCCGGACTGAAGCTTTCTTT. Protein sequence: CASSLGTGGPIRTEAFF.

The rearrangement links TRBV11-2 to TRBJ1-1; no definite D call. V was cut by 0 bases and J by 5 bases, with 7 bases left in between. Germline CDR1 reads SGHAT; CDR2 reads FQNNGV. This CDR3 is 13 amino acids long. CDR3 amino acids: CASSLDSGTEAFF. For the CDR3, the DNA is TGTGCCAGCAGCTTAGATAGCGGAACTGAAGCTTTCTTT.

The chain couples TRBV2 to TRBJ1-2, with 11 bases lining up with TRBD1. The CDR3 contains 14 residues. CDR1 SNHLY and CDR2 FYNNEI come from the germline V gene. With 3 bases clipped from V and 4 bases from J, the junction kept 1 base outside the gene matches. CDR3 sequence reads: CASSEDRGPYGYTF. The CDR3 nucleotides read TGTGCCAGCAGTGAGGACAGGGGGCCCTATGGCTACACCTTC.

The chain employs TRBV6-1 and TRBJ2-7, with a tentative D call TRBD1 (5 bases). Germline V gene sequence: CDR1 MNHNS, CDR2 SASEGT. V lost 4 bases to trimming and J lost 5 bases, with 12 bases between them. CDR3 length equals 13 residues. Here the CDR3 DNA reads TGTGCCAGCAGTGGACAGCTTCGGAACGAGCAGTACTTC. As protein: CASSGQLRNEQYF.

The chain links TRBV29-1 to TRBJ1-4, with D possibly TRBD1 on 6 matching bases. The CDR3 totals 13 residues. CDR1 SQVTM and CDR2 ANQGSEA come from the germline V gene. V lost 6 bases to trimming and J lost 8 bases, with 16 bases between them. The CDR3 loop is CSVPEGQGEKLFF. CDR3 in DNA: TGCAGCGTGCCTGAGGGACAAGGGGAAAAACTGTTTTTT.

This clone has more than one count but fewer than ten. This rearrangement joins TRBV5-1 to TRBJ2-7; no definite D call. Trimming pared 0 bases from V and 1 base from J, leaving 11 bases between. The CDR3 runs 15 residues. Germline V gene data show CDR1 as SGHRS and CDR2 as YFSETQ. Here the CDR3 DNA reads TGCGCCAGCAGCTTGGAGCCGATAAGTTCCTACGAGCAGTACTTC. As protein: CASSLEPISSYEQYF. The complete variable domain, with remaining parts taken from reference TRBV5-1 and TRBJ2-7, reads KAGVTQTPRYLIKTRGQQVTLSCSPISGHRSVSWYQQTPGQGLQFLFEYFSETQRNKGNFPGRFSGRQFSNSRSEMNVSTLELGDSALYLCASSLEPISSYEQYFGPGTRLTVT.

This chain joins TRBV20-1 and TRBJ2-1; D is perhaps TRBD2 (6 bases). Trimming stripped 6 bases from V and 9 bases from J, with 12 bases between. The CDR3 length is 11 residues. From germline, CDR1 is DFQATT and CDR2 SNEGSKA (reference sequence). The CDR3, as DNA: TGCAGTGCCACTATGGGGGGTGAGCAGTTCTTC. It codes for CSATMGGEQFF.

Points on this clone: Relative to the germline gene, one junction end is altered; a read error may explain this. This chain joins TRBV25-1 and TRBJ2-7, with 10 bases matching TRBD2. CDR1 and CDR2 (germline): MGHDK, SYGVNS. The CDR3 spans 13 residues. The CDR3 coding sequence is TGTGCCAGCAGGACTAGCGGGTGGAACGATCAGTACTTC. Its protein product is CASRTSGWNDQYF.

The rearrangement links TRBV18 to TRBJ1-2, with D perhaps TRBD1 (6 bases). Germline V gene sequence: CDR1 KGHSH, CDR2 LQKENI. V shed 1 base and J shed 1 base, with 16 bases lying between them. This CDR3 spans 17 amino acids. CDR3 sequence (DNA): TGTGCCAGCTCACCACTTTCCCGGGACATCCGTAACTATGGCTACACCTTC. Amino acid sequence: CASSPLSRDIRNYGYTF.

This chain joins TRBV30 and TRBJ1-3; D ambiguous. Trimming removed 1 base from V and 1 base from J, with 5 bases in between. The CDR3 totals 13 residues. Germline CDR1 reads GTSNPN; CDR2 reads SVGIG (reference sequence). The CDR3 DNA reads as TGTGCCTGGAGTGCTGAGTCTGGAAACACCATATATTTT. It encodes CAWSAESGNTIYF.

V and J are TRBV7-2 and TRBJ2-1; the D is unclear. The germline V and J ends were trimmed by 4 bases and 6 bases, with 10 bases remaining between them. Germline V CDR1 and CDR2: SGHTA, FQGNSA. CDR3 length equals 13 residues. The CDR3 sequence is CASSSSYGNEQFF. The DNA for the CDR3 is TGTGCCAGCAGCTCTTCCTACGGCAATGAGCAGTTCTTC.

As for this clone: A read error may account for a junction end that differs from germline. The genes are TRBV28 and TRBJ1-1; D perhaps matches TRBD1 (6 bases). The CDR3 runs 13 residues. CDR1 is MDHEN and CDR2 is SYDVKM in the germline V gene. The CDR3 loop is CANSLLQGTEAFF. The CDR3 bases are TGTGCCAACAGTTTATTACAGGGAACTGAAGCTTTCTTT. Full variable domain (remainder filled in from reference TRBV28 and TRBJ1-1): DVKVTQSSRYLVKRTGEKVFLECVQDMDHENMFWYRQDPGLGLRLIYFSYDVKMKEKGDIPEGYSVSREKKERFSLILESASTNQTSMYLCANSLLQGTEAFFGQGTRLTVV.

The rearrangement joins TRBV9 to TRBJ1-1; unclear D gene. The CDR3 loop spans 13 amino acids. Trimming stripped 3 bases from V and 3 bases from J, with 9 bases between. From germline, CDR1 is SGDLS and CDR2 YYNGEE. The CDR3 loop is CASSASGYTEAFF. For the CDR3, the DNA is TGTGCCAGCAGCGCCTCGGGATACACTGAAGCTTTCTTT.

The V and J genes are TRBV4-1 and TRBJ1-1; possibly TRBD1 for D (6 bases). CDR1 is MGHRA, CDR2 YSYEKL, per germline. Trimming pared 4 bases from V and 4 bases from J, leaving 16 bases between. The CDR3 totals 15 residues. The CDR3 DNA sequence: TGCGCCAGCAGCCCGAGGGGGGGAATTCCCACTGAAGCTTTCTTT. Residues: CASSPRGGIPTEAFF.

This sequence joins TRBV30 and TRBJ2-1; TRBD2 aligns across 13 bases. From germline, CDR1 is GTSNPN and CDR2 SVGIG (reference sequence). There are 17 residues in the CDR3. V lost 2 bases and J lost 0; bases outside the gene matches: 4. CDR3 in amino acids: CAWSKTSGGGSYNEQFF. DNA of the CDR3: TGTGCCTGGAGTAAAACTAGCGGGGGGGGCTCCTACAATGAGCAGTTCTTC.

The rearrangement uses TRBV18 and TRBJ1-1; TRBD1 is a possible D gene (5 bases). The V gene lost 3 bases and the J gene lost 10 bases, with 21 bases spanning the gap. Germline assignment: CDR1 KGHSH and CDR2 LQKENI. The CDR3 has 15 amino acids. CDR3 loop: CASSPSQGPLVVAFF. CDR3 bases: TGTGCCAGCTCACCGAGCCAGGGCCCTTTGGTTGTAGCTTTCTTT.

The CDR3, as DNA: TGTGCCAGCAGCCGGGACAGACCGTCCTACGAGCAGTACTTC. Translating gives CASSRDRPSYEQYF. V is TRBV27 and J is TRBJ2-7; TRBD1 matches 7 bases. V lost 6 bases and J lost 1; bases outside the gene matches: 6. The CDR3 totals 14 residues. Germline V lookup: CDR1 MNHEY, CDR2 SMNVEV (reference sequence).

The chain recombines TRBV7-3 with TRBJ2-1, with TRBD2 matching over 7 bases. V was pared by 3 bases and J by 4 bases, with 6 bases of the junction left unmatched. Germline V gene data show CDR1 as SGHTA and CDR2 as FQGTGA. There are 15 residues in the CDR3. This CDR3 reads CASSLGGGGYNEQFF. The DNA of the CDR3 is TGTGCCAGCAGCTTGGGTGGCGGGGGTTACAATGAGCAGTTCTTC.

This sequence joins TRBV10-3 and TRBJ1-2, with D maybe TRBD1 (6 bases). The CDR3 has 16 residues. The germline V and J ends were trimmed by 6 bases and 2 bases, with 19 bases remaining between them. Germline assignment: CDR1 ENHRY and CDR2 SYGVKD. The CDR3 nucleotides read TGTGCCATCAGGTTCTTTCTACAGGGCGGAAACTATGGCTACACCTTC. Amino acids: CAIRFFLQGGNYGYTF.

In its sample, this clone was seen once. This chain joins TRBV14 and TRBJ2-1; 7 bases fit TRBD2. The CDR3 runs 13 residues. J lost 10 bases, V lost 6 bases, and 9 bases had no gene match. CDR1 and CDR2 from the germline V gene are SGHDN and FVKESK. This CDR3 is CASRQRAGGEQFF. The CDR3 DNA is TGTGCCAGCAGGCAAAGAGCCGGGGGGGAGCAGTTCTTC.